Each of the 8 T cell receptor beta chains below was sequenced from the same sample in a study of T-cell reconstitution after alpha-beta-depleted transplantation in children. Unique molecular identifiers were incorporated into the prepared TCRbeta library. TCRdb re-called the PCR reads with MiXCR, one entry per CDR3 protein. The sample gives about 980,000 distinct CDR3 sequences, 25% to 30% of which show up once; 28% is in the top ten. This specimen consisted of PBMCs, mostly from graft donor cells, obtained 360 days after TCRalphabeta/CD19-depleted stem cell transplant. These receptors originate from a boy less than two years old who had a stem cell transplant for SCID, so the T cells may come from the graft donor.

The CDR3 nucleotides read TGCGCCAGCAGCTTCCCCGGACTCTCCCGGAACACTGAAGCTTTCTTT. It yields the protein CASSFPGLSRNTEAFF. This chain connects TRBV5-1 to TRBJ1-1, with D uncertain. The V gene's germline CDR1 is SGHRS and CDR2 YFSETQ. Trimming removed 2 bases from V and 1 base from J, with 15 bases in between. The CDR3 contains 16 residues.

V and J are TRBV5-1 and TRBJ2-1; perhaps TRBD1 as D (6 bases). The length of the CDR3 is 13 residues. CDR1 is SGHRS and CDR2 is YFSETQ in the germline V gene. Trimming stripped 4 bases from V and 8 bases from J, with 13 bases between. This CDR3 is CASSRAGADEQFF. The CDR3 DNA sequence: TGCGCCAGCAGCCGGGCAGGGGCGGATGAGCAGTTCTTC. The full variable domain, its missing parts supplied by reference TRBV5-1 and TRBJ2-1, is KAGVTQTPRYLIKTRGQQVTLSCSPISGHRSVSWYQQTPGQGLQFLFEYFSETQRNKGNFPGRFSGRQFSNSRSEMNVSTLELGDSALYLCASSRAGADEQFFGPGTRLTVL.

The chain is built from TRBV5-1 and TRBJ2-2; 9 bases map to TRBD2. Germline CDR1 and CDR2: SGHRS and YFSETQ. The V gene end was trimmed by 7 bases and the J gene end by 6 bases; junction bases not matched to a gene: 7. The CDR3 has 14 residues. CDR3 sequence reads: CASRGPSGAGELFF. The DNA for the CDR3 is TGCGCCAGCCGAGGCCCTAGCGGGGCCGGGGAGCTGTTTTTT.

The genes are TRBV11-1 and TRBJ2-5, with 8 bases matching TRBD1. The CDR3 is 14 residues long. Germline CDR1 and CDR2: SGHAT and FQDESV (reference sequence). The V segment lost 3 bases and the J segment 3 bases; nucleotides outside the gene matches: 3. CDR3 region: CASSFQGAKETQYF. The CDR3 DNA sequence: TGTGCCAGCAGCTTCCAGGGGGCGAAAGAGACCCAGTACTTC.

This clonotype was seen just once. V is TRBV5-1 and J is TRBJ1-3; maybe TRBD1 (5 bases). Trimming removed 1 base from V and 0 bases from J, with 11 bases in between. This CDR3 contains 16 residues. The germline CDR1 and CDR2 sequences are SGHRS and YFSETQ. DNA for the CDR3: TGCGCCAGCAGCTTGACAGGACTGACCTCTGGAAACACCATATATTTT. Translating gives CASSLTGLTSGNTIYF.

This clonotype was observed a handful of times. The gene calls are TRBV12-3 or TRBV12-4 and TRBJ1-2; unclear D gene. The CDR3 is made up of 13 amino acids. V was clipped by 5 bases and J by 7 bases, with 14 bases between them. The CDR3: CASSDNGLVGYTF. The CDR3 nucleotides read TGTGCCAGCAGTGATAACGGACTGGTTGGCTACACCTTC.

This chain links TRBV5-1 with TRBJ2-1, with 9 bases fitting TRBD1. V was clipped by 4 bases and J by 5 bases; unmatched bases: 7. The V gene's germline CDR1 is SGHRS and CDR2 YFSETQ. The CDR3 loop spans 15 amino acids. The CDR3 here is CASSPAGQGNNEQFF. The CDR3, as DNA: TGCGCCAGCAGCCCAGCGGGACAGGGAAACAATGAGCAGTTCTTC.

This clonotype was seen more than once but under ten times. The chain recombines TRBV12-3 or TRBV12-4 with TRBJ2-1; TRBD2 agrees at 12 bases. Losses at the gene ends were 3 bases for V and 9 bases for J; bases not matched to a gene: 9. The CDR3 has 16 amino acids. The CDR3 sequence is CASSFAGLAGNFEQFF. As DNA, the CDR3 is TGTGCCAGCAGTTTTGCCGGACTAGCGGGGAATTTTGAGCAGTTCTTC.